This T cell receptor (beta chain) was sequenced in a study of blood T cell repertoires in COVID-19. On the study more broadly: The United States, Italy and Spain supplied acute and convalescent COVID-19 samples. In each case, the material was cDNA or gDNA derived from T cells, B-cell-depleted T cells, or PBMCs.

V shed 3 bases and J 4 bases; nucleotides not matched to a gene: 11. Germline V gives CDR1 DFQATT, CDR2 SNEGSKA (reference sequence). The CDR3 spans 16 residues. How the authors handled the data: By means of reference gene primer amplification, nucleated cell counts were estimated. Produced via immunoSEQ multiplex PCR; TCRdb's table is partial and in-frame only. Clone size and the V and J calls come from that table; the DNA yielded D and trimming. This table holds about 400,000 clones, 70% to 90% found once. The chain has TRBV20-1 and TRBJ2-5; 10 bases are a match to TRBD2. The sample taken for sequencing was peripheral blood. This receptor was identified in a human donor in a cohort sampled during active COVID-19. CDR3 residues: CSASVASGGIGETQYF. The CDR3 coding sequence is TGCAGTGCTAGTGTGGCTAGCGGGGGTATCGGAGAGACCCAGTACTTC.